The 11 T cell receptor beta chains in this list originate from one sample, sequenced in a study of T-cell reconstitution after alpha-beta-depleted transplantation in children. Unique molecular identifiers were incorporated when the TCRbeta library was constructed. TCRdb re-derived calls from the PCR reads in MiXCR, one entry per CDR3 protein. The repertoire holds more than 200,000 distinct CDR3 sequences, with more than 7.5% as singletons. The source material was PBMCs from the stem cell graft donor, sampled from the stem cell graft. These receptors were taken from a human donor who donated a stem cell graft to a child with SCID.

This clonotype was counted ten times or more. The rearrangement links TRBV5-1 to TRBJ2-5, with TRBD1 matching over 8 bases. V shed 5 bases and J 5 bases; nucleotides not matched to a gene: 11. The germline gives CDR1 SGHRS, CDR2 YFSETQ. The length of the CDR3 is 15 residues. CDR3 region: CASSSLPTGVETQYF. Written as DNA, the CDR3 is TGCGCCAGCAGTTCGCTCCCGACAGGGGTCGAGACCCAGTACTTC.

This clonotype was seen a handful of times. The V and J genes are TRBV11-2 and TRBJ2-5; D is unresolved. Trimming left V 5 bases short and J 9 bases short, with 10 bases between. CDR1 SGHAT and CDR2 FQNNGV come from the germline V gene. The CDR3 contains 11 residues. The CDR3 reads CASSRTLSQYF. CDR3 in DNA: TGTGCCAGCAGCCGAACACTCTCCCAGTACTTC.

Ten or more counts support this clonotype. The chain uses TRBV3-1 and TRBJ2-3, with 10 bases that match TRBD2. J was trimmed by 0 bases and V by 6 bases; bases with no gene match: 12. The germline CDR1 and CDR2 sequences are LGHDT and YNNKEL (reference sequence). There are 18 residues in the CDR3. The CDR3: CASSFFPKTSGSTDTQYF. In DNA form, the CDR3 reads TGTGCCAGCAGTTTTTTCCCTAAGACTAGCGGGAGCACAGATACGCAGTATTTT.

Many counts were recorded for this clonotype. The rearrangement links TRBV7-2 to TRBJ1-2; no clear D. Looked up from germline, CDR1 is SGHTA and CDR2 is FQGNSA. V dropped 3 bases and J dropped 4 bases, with 12 bases sitting between them. This CDR3 has 14 residues. The CDR3 nucleotides are TGTGCCAGCAGCTTCCCTGGACGGGTCTATGGCTACACCTTC. Amino acid sequence: CASSFPGRVYGYTF.

This clonotype has ten or more counts. The CDR3 protein is CASSLARDSSGNTIYF. Written as DNA, the CDR3 is TGTGCCAGCAGCTTAGCCCGGGACAGCTCTGGAAACACCATATATTTT. The chain combines TRBV7-9 with TRBJ1-3; 7 nucleotides line up with TRBD1. Looked up from germline, CDR1 is SEHNR and CDR2 is FQNEAQ (reference sequence). This CDR3 region has 16 residues. V shed 0 bases and J 0 bases; nucleotides not matched to a gene: 2.

At least ten counts were recorded for this clonotype. The V call is TRBV14, the J call TRBJ2-5; D possibly corresponds to TRBD2 (6 bases). V gave up 0 bases and J gave up 2 bases, with 16 bases separating them. This CDR3 is built from 17 residues. Germline CDR1 reads SGHDN; CDR2 reads FVKESK. The CDR3 nucleotides read TGTGCCAGCAGCCAAGACTGGAGGCTGGAGGGGCAAGAGACCCAGTACTTC. Its translation is CASSQDWRLEGQETQYF.

This clonotype has at least ten counts. V and J are TRBV7-8 and TRBJ1-5, with D perhaps matching TRBD1 (5 bases). Germline V gives CDR1 SGHVS, CDR2 FQNEAQ. Trimming took off 3 bases at V and 4 bases at J, with 13 bases between the two ends. The length of the CDR3 is 15 residues. CDR3 DNA sequence: TGTGCCAGCAGCTTGAGTAGGGGACCAAATCAGCCCCAGCATTTT. Encoded protein: CASSLSRGPNQPQHF.

The chain employs TRBV20-1 and TRBJ1-5, with D perhaps TRBD1 (6 bases). This CDR3 contains 15 residues. Germline CDR1 is DFQATT and CDR2 is SNEGSKA (reference sequence). Trimming removed 5 bases at V and 2 bases at J, with 16 bases between. In nucleotides, the CDR3 is TGCAGTGCTCTCACCGGGACACAAGGCAATCAGCCCCAGCATTTT. It translates to CSALTGTQGNQPQHF.

There are many counts of this clonotype. The chain joins TRBV27 to TRBJ1-3; no reliable D call. The V end lost 2 bases, the J end lost 0 bases, and 14 bases lay between the germline ends. In germline, CDR1 is MNHEY, CDR2 SMNVEV (reference sequence). This CDR3 has 17 amino acids. In nucleotides, the CDR3 is TGTGCCAGCAGTTTAGTGGGCGGACGGATCTCTGGAAACACCATATATTTT. This translates into CASSLVGGRISGNTIYF.

This clonotype showed up many times. The chain links TRBV20-1 to TRBJ1-2; TRBD1 aligns across 9 bases. This CDR3 is built from 13 residues. V lost 6 bases to trimming and J lost 8 bases; unmatched junction nucleotides: 10. Germline CDR1 is DFQATT and CDR2 is SNEGSKA (reference sequence). The CDR3 here is CSAIRQGGGGYTF. The CDR3 bases are TGCAGTGCCATCAGACAGGGGGGTGGGGGCTACACCTTC.

This clonotype came up many times. This chain joins TRBV9 and TRBJ2-7, with D possibly TRBD1 on 8 matching bases. CDR3 length equals 14 residues. Germline V CDR1 and CDR2: SGDLS, YYNGEE. Trimming left V 0 bases short and J 5 bases short, with 12 bases between. CDR3 nucleotides: TGTGCCAGCAGCGTAGAAACAGGGGGGGACGAGCAGTACTTC. Translating it yields CASSVETGGDEQYF.